Listed below are T cell receptor beta chains from one sample, sequenced in a study of early T cells in non-severe SARS-CoV-2 infection. TCRdb re-called the 5' RACE reads through MiXCR, storing one row per CDR3 protein. The data contain around 93,000 distinct CDR3 sequences, 9.5% to 15% of them seen just once; the ten biggest clones take up under 4.5%. The source was whole blood, collected at baseline. The receptor source for this set is an adult who was a healthcare worker with PCR-confirmed SARS-CoV-2 infection or an uninfected control (not recorded which). CDR3s include the opening cysteine and the closing phenylalanine or tryptophan. Each record gives: D gene, J gene, V gene, clone size, CDR3 DNA, CDR3 protein. The D gene is left open where the match is weak. Rows give clone size only sometimes, using once, few, many, or a class for an expanded clone.

-,TRBJ1-6,TRBV9,few,TGTGCCAGCAGCGTAGGACAGTATAATTCACCCCTCCACTTT,CASSVGQYNSPLHF
TRBD1,TRBJ1-2,TRBV5-8,few,TGTGCCAGCAGCTTGGGACAGGGTTTCTCATACACCTTC,CASSLGQGFSYTF
TRBD1,TRBJ2-3,TRBV7-9,many,TGTGCCAGCAGCCCCAGACAGGGTGGCCTTAGCACAGATACGCAGTATTTT,CASSPRQGGLSTDTQYF
-,TRBJ1-2,TRBV10-3,many,TGTGCCATCGGGAACGGCTACACCTTC,CAIGNGYTF
-,TRBJ2-7,TRBV7-9,-,TGTGCCAGCAGCTTAGATTCGGGGCCCCAGTACTTC,CASSLDSGPQYF
TRBD1,TRBJ2-1,TRBV14,few,TGTGCCAGCAGCCAAGAAGTAGGGACAGGGCGCTTCTCCTACAATGAGCAGTTCTTC,CASSQEVGTGRFSYNEQFF
TRBD2,TRBJ2-1,TRBV10-3,-,TGTGCCATCAGTGGGACTAGCGGGATCTACAATGAGCAGCTCTTC,CAISGTSGIYNEQLF
-,TRBJ2-5,TRBV6-1,-,TGTGCCAGCAGTGAATCGACAGGCCAAGAGACCCAGTACTTC,CASSESTGQETQYF
-,TRBJ2-1,TRBV20-1,few,TGCAGTGCCACCTCCCCGGACAGCGAAAGGGGGAATGAGCAGTTCTTC,CSATSPDSERGNEQFF
-,TRBJ1-5,TRBV6-6,-,TGTGCCAGCACGCAGGGTCTTGGCAATCAGCCCCAGCATTTT,CASTQGLGNQPQHF
-,TRBJ2-1,TRBV5-1,few,TGCGCCAGCAGCTTAACGACTAGGAATGAGCAGTTCTTC,CASSLTTRNEQFF
-,TRBJ2-1,TRBV2,few,TGTGCCAGCAGCACAGGGTACAATGAGCAGTTCTTC,CASSTGYNEQFF
TRBD2,TRBJ2-1,TRBV11-2,-,TGTGCCAGCAGCATGGACTCCGGGACTAGCGGGAGCTACAATGAGCAGTTCTTC,CASSMDSGTSGSYNEQFF
-,TRBJ2-3,TRBV10-3,many,TGTGCCATCATGGACGATCCCCCAGATACGCAGTATTTT,CAIMDDPPDTQYF
-,TRBJ2-1,TRBV9,many,TGTGCCAGCAGCCCCCTCGGCAATGAGCAGTTCTTC,CASSPLGNEQFF
-,TRBJ2-5,TRBV12-3/TRBV12-4,many,TGTGCCAGCACTCGACGCCGGAAAGAGACCCAGTACTTC,CASTRRRKETQYF
-,TRBJ2-2,TRBV11-2,few,TGTGCCAGCAGCACCCGTGAGGGCTCCGGGGAGCTGTTTTTT,CASSTREGSGELFF
TRBD2,TRBJ2-7,TRBV20-1,-,TGCAGTGCTAGAGATACGACTAGCGGGAGGGCCTACGAGCAGTACTTC,CSARDTTSGRAYEQYF
-,TRBJ2-1,TRBV27,few,TGTGCCAGCAGATGGAGGGGTTACTACAATGAGCAGTTCTTC,CASRWRGYYNEQFF
-,TRBJ1-2,TRBV7-2,-,TGTGCCAGCAGGACAGTGGATGGCTACACCTTC,CASRTVDGYTF
-,TRBJ2-5,TRBV12-5,-,TGTGCTAGTGGTTTGGGGGACGGCCAAGAGACCCAGTACTTC,CASGLGDGQETQYF
-,TRBJ2-4,TRBV11-3,-,TGTGCCAGCAGCGAAGGGAACATTCAGTACTTC,CASSEGNIQYF
-,TRBJ2-6,TRBV11-2,-,TGTGCCAGCAGCCGGAGGGGGGGCTCTGGGGCCAACGTCCTGACTTTC,CASSRRGGSGANVLTF
-,TRBJ1-1,TRBV11-2,few,TGTGCCAGCAGCCTGGAGCGGTACACTGAAGCTTTCTTT,CASSLERYTEAFF
-,TRBJ2-2,TRBV28,few,TGTGCCAGCAGTTTATCGGACCGGACCGGGGAGCTGTTTTTT,CASSLSDRTGELFF
-,TRBJ2-7,TRBV18,few,TGTGCCAGCTCACCCCCCATTGGGGAGCCGGGAGAGCAGTACTTC,CASSPPIGEPGEQYF
-,TRBJ1-1,TRBV6-1,-,TGTGCCAGCAGTGAAGGGTTTACAGGAATGAACACTGAAGCTTTCTTT,CASSEGFTGMNTEAFF
-,TRBJ1-2,TRBV14,-,TGTGCCAGCAGCCAAGGGCTGGACATACGTTATGGCTACACCTTC,CASSQGLDIRYGYTF
-,TRBJ1-5,TRBV5-1,-,TGCGCCAGCAGCCCCGCCTACAGGCTAAATCAGCCCCAGCATTTT,CASSPAYRLNQPQHF
-,TRBJ2-1,TRBV7-9,few,TGTGCCAGCGAGCGTTCAAGCTCCTACAATGAGCAGTTCTTC,CASERSSSYNEQFF
-,TRBJ1-4,TRBV7-9,many,TGTGCCAGCAGATGGTTCCCTCCAAAGGCTAATGAAAAACTGTTTTTT,CASRWFPPKANEKLFF
TRBD2,TRBJ2-3,TRBV9,-,TGTGCCAGCAGCGTGACTAGCGGGGGGGCAAAGGATACGCAGTATTTT,CASSVTSGGAKDTQYF
-,TRBJ1-6,TRBV14,many,TGTGCCAGCAGCCAAGAAACCCCAGGTTTAGGACCCCTCCACTTT,CASSQETPGLGPLHF
-,TRBJ1-1,TRBV11-2,many,TGTGCCAGCAGCCCCGGTCGGCGTACCAACACTGAAGCTTTCTTT,CASSPGRRTNTEAFF
-,TRBJ2-1,TRBV14,few,TGTGCCAGCAGCCAAGATCAGATTGGTGAGCAGTTCTTC,CASSQDQIGEQFF
TRBD1,TRBJ1-5,TRBV29-1,many,TGCAGCGCGGGGACAGGGGACAGCAATCAGCCCCAGCATTTT,CSAGTGDSNQPQHF
TRBD1,TRBJ1-2,TRBV28,-,TGTGCCAGCAGTCAACTCACAGGGGTCGGCTACACCTTC,CASSQLTGVGYTF
TRBD2,TRBJ2-1,TRBV6-1,-,TGTGCCAGCAGCCCGGGACTAGCCCCTCATGAGCAGTTCTTC,CASSPGLAPHEQFF
TRBD2,TRBJ2-7,TRBV5-1,many,TGCGCCAGCAGCTTGGGACTAGCGGGAGGGGCCTCCTACGAGCAGTACTTC,CASSLGLAGGASYEQYF
TRBD1,TRBJ2-7,TRBV7-9,-,TGTGCCAGCAGCTTAGCTCGGAACGACAGGGCGAAGAACGAGCAGTACTTC,CASSLARNDRAKNEQYF
TRBD2,TRBJ2-1,TRBV4-1,-,TGCGCCAGCAGCCAACCTACTAGCGGGAGAGGCAATGAGCAGTTCTTC,CASSQPTSGRGNEQFF
-,TRBJ1-1,TRBV7-9,once,TGTGCCAGCAGCGCTCGCGGCGGCCAGAACACTGAAGCTTTCTTT,CASSARGGQNTEAFF
-,TRBJ2-7,TRBV5-1,-,TGCGCCAGCAGCTTGGTCGGGACGCAAACCTACGAGCAGTACTTC,CASSLVGTQTYEQYF
-,TRBJ2-3,TRBV2,many,TGTGCCAGCAGAAAGGGACTGGCAGCCACGCAGTATTTT,CASRKGLAATQYF
-,TRBJ1-2,TRBV12-3/TRBV12-4,-,TGTGCCAGCAGTTTAGGGACAGCTAACTATGGCTACACCTTC,CASSLGTANYGYTF
-,TRBJ1-1,TRBV14,many,TGTGCCAGCAGCCTCAAACGGAACACTGAAGCTTTCTTT,CASSLKRNTEAFF
-,TRBJ2-6,TRBV27,few,TGTGCCAGCAGTCGTGACCGGGACTGGTTTAGCTCTGGGGCCAACGTCCTGACTTTC,CASSRDRDWFSSGANVLTF
-,TRBJ2-7,TRBV7-9,many,TGTGCCAGCAGCTTAACTGCGGGATACGAGCAGTACTTC,CASSLTAGYEQYF
-,TRBJ2-3,TRBV9,many,TGTGCCAGCAGCGTAGGTCCGGGTCTTGATACGCAGTATTTT,CASSVGPGLDTQYF